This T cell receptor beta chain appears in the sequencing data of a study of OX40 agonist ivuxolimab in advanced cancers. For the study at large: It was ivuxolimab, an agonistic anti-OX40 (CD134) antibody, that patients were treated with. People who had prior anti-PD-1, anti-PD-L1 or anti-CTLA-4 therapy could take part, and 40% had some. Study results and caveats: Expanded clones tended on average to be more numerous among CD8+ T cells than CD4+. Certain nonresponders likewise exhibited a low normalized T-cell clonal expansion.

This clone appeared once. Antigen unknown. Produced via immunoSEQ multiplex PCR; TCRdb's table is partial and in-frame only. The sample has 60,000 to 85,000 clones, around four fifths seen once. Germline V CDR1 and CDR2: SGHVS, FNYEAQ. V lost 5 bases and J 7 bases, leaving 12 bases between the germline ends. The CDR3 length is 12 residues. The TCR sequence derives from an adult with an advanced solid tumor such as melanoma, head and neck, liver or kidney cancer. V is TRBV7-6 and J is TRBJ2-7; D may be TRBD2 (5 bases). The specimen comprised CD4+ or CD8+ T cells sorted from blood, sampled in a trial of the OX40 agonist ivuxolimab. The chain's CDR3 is CASSPLSGEQYF. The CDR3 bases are TGTGCCAGCAGCCCCCTCTCGGGAGAGCAGTACTTC.